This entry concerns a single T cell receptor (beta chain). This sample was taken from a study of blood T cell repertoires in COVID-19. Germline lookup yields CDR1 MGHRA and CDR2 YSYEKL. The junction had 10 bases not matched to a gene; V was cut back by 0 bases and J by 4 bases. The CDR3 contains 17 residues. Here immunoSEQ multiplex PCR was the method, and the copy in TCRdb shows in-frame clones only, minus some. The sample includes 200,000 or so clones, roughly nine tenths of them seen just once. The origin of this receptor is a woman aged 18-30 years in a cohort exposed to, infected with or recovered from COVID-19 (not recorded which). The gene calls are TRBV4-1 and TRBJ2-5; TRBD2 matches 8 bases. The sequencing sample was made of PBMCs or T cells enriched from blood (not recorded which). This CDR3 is CASSQEWSRGGLETQYF. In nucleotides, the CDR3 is TGCGCCAGCAGCCAAGAGTGGAGTCGGGGGGGCCTAGAGACCCAGTACTTC.